This T cell receptor (beta chain) was sequenced for a study of T cell repertoires in cytomegalovirus infection (dated by TCRdb to between 2019 and 2020). Background on the whole study: Peptide stimulations targeted recently identified HLA-C-restricted CMV epitopes, whose presentation resists viral immunomodulation, together with well-studied HLA-B-restricted epitopes. The HLA type of each donor mattered for the analysis, because public TCR beta signatures pointed to carriage of CMV infection along with the matching HLA type. On the study overall, not on this receptor specifically: The ex vivo response was dominated by HLA-C-restricted CMV-specific TCR beta clonotypes, which also provided the single most frequent clonotype in two of eight donors. In both this cohort and an independent cohort of 352 donors, the cumulative frequency of public TCR beta family members distinguished carriers of CMV infection plus the relevant HLA type.

This clonotype appeared many times. What this receptor recognizes is not known. Base qualities are missing; no much larger clone stands one base away. The sample's treatment or condition label is to be understood as: in vitro stimulation with specific CMV peptide epitopes to enrich CMV-specific T cells. TCRdb shows the sequencer as Illumina HiSeq 1500. TCRdb trimmed the raw reads at Q25, called clones with MiXCR and kept productive beta chains. Each CDR3 protein appears once, grouped with its most common genes and DNA. Within this sample are about 920,000 distinct CDR3 sequences, with about 33% of them counted one time only. The ten largest clones add up to around an eighth of the sample. Inclusive of the bounding cysteine and phenylalanine, the CDR3 is 16 residues long. The read is trimmed to its CDR3 DNA, 48 bases read in frame from base 1. CDR1 and CDR2 are read off the germline V gene as SGHVS and FNYEAQ. Unmatched junction bases come to 12, with V trimmed by 4 bases and J by 5 bases.

The chain uses TRBV7-6 and TRBJ2-3, and 7 junctional nucleotides match TRBD2. The specimen comprised cultured CD8+ T cells from PBMCs, sampled from culture after CMV antigen stimulation. This receptor was taken from a human donor in good health (CMV status not recorded). Some clones in this sample may be carry-over from other donors' samples. In nucleotide form, the sequence is TGTGCCAGCAGCTGGATCGGCGGGGGTGGGTTAGATACGCAGTATTTT. This gives the protein CASSWIGGGGLDTQYF.